Presented here are 5 T cell receptor beta chains from one specimen sequenced in a study of vaccination and CD4 T cells after COVID-19. Treatment indicated: roughly 10-day PBMC culture with coronavirus spike peptide pools or control peptides (ViraFEST assay). These TCRs are of unknown antigen specificity. Cultured CD4+ T cell DNA underwent sequencing with the Oncomine TCR Beta short-read assay. TCRdb independently ran MiXCR on the PCR reads; one entry per CDR3 protein. This sample has about 4,400 distinct CDR3 sequences, with roughly a third found just once. The material was CD4+ T cells from blood, cultured in vitro, obtained after SARS-CoV-2 vaccination. These receptors all come from a human donor who had recovered from COVID-19.

This chain connects TRBV7-2 to TRBJ2-3; tentatively, D is TRBD2 (5 bases). The V gene lost 3 bases and the J gene lost 4 bases, with 17 bases spanning the gap. The CDR3 extends over 16 amino acids. Germline values: CDR1 SGHTA, CDR2 FQGNSA. CDR3 protein: CASSLAGGLTPDTQYF. The CDR3 DNA sequence: TGTGCCAGCAGCTTGGCGGGCGGGCTGACCCCAGATACGCAGTATTTT.

The rearrangement joins TRBV20-1 to TRBJ2-5, with D possibly being TRBD1 (6 bases). Germline CDR1 and CDR2: DFQATT and SNEGSKA (reference sequence). The CDR3 contains 13 residues. V lost 2 bases and J 5 bases, leaving 12 bases between the germline ends. The CDR3 loop is CSARLQGGETQYF. The CDR3 DNA follows: TGCAGTGCTAGACTACAGGGTGGCGAGACCCAGTACTTC.

The V call is TRBV10-3, the J call TRBJ2-1; 11 nucleotides line up with TRBD2. After removal of 0 bases from V and 10 bases from J, the junction contained 8 bases not matched to a gene. The CDR3 runs 16 residues. Germline V lookup: CDR1 ENHRY, CDR2 SYGVKD. The chain's CDR3 is CAISESWASGGFEQFF. The CDR3 DNA reads TGTGCCATCAGTGAGTCGTGGGCTAGCGGGGGGTTCGAGCAGTTCTTC.

The CDR3 reads CASRGGQGEAQYF. DNA of the CDR3: TGTGCCAGCAGGGGGGGACAGGGAGAAGCGCAGTATTTT. The V gene is TRBV2, the J gene TRBJ2-3, with 9 bases matching TRBD1. Per germline, CDR1 SNHLY and CDR2 FYNNEI. The CDR3 totals 13 residues. Trimming took 6 bases from V and 10 from J; bases not matched to a gene: 8.

This clonotype was seen more than once but under ten times. This sequence joins TRBV7-2 and TRBJ1-6; D not resolved. Trimming removed 2 bases at V and 6 bases at J, with 8 bases between. CDR1 and CDR2 (germline): SGHTA, FQGNSA. The length of the CDR3 is 14 residues. The chain's CDR3 is CASSLSTVNSPLHF. Written as DNA, the CDR3 is TGTGCCAGCAGCTTATCCACAGTTAATTCACCCCTCCACTTT.